This is a list of T cell receptor beta chains from one sample in a study of OX40 agonist ivuxolimab in advanced cancers. This table comes from immunoSEQ multiplex PCR, and its TCRdb copy is limited to in-frame clones, with some not included. The data hold approximately 100,000 clones, with roughly nine tenths observed a single time. The sample here was CD4+ or CD8+ T cells sorted from blood, taken in a trial of the OX40 agonist ivuxolimab. The receptors originated from an adult with an advanced solid tumor such as melanoma, head and neck, liver or kidney cancer. Both conserved end residues are part of each CDR3. Each record gives: CDR3 DNA, CDR3 protein, clone size, J gene, V gene, D gene. A D gene is named only where the DNA matches it firmly. Expanded clones get a size class; other rows say once, few or many, or leave the size out.

cdr3_nt: TGTGCCAGCTCACCACTTCCCCTAGCGGGACCCACAGATACGCAGTATTTT; cdr3_aa: CASSPLPLAGPTDTQYF; clone_size: once; j_call: TRBJ2-3; v_call: TRBV18; d_call: TRBD2
cdr3_nt: TGTGCCACACAACCACGACAAAATGGATACGAGCAGTACTTC; cdr3_aa: CATQPRQNGYEQYF; clone_size: -; j_call: TRBJ2-7; v_call: TRBV6-5; d_call: -
cdr3_nt: TGTGCCAGCAGCGCCGACAGATATCAGCCCCAGCATTTT; cdr3_aa: CASSADRYQPQHF; clone_size: -; j_call: TRBJ1-5; v_call: TRBV7-2; d_call: -
cdr3_nt: TGTGCCAGCAGCTTAGGGGGGGCGAGTGATACGCAGTATTTT; cdr3_aa: CASSLGGASDTQYF; clone_size: -; j_call: TRBJ2-3; v_call: TRBV7-6; d_call: -
cdr3_nt: TGTGCCAGCAGCTTAGTGGCGGCAGCATCTTACAATGAGCAGTTCTTC; cdr3_aa: CASSLVAAASYNEQFF; clone_size: -; j_call: TRBJ2-1; v_call: TRBV11-2; d_call: -
cdr3_nt: TGTGCCACCTTACAGGGATTAGGAGGCAATCAGCCCCAGCATTTT; cdr3_aa: CATLQGLGGNQPQHF; clone_size: once; j_call: TRBJ1-5; v_call: TRBV6-1; d_call: -
cdr3_nt: TGTGCCAGCAGCATTGACACCTCTAGCACAGATACGCAGTATTTT; cdr3_aa: CASSIDTSSTDTQYF; clone_size: -; j_call: TRBJ2-3; v_call: TRBV5-4; d_call: -
cdr3_nt: TGTGCCAGCACCAGGGGCGGGGTTGGGGCCAACGTCCTGACTTTC; cdr3_aa: CASTRGGVGANVLTF; clone_size: -; j_call: TRBJ2-6; v_call: TRBV27; d_call: -
cdr3_nt: TGTGCCAGCAGCCAAGAGGGGGGTACCCAAGAGACCCAGTACTTC; cdr3_aa: CASSQEGGTQETQYF; clone_size: -; j_call: TRBJ2-5; v_call: TRBV4-2; d_call: -
cdr3_nt: TGCGCCAGCAGCTTGGGGCTAGCGGATACCTACGAGCAGTACTTC; cdr3_aa: CASSLGLADTYEQYF; clone_size: -; j_call: TRBJ2-7; v_call: TRBV5-1; d_call: TRBD2
cdr3_nt: TGTGCCAGCGAAAGGACTAGCGGGAGAGTCGAGCAGTACTTC; cdr3_aa: CASERTSGRVEQYF; clone_size: -; j_call: TRBJ2-7; v_call: TRBV28; d_call: TRBD2